These 6 T cell receptor beta chains were all obtained from the same sample, sequenced in a study of memory CD8 T cells in hepatitis C reinfection. The time point: peak reinfection, 3 to 8 weeks after reinfection detection. No in vitro expansion preceded TCR sequencing of the sorted cells. The data were produced by immunoSEQ multiplex PCR, yet TCRdb's version contains in-frame clones alone and is incomplete. The profile shows around 45,000 clones, roughly 90% of them singletons. Sequencing was done on a sample of naive CD8+ T cells sorted from blood. These receptor sequences come from a young man with hepatitis C virus infection.

The rearrangement uses TRBV28 and TRBJ1-2; D is uncertain. Germline assignment: CDR1 MDHEN and CDR2 SYDVKM. The CDR3 length is 16 residues. Trimming pared 7 bases from V and 2 bases from J, leaving 20 bases between. The CDR3 bases are TGTGCCAGCACTCCCCTCGAGTTTTCTTGGAACTATGGCTACACCTTC. Amino acid sequence: CASTPLEFSWNYGYTF.

V gene TRBV14 combines with J gene TRBJ1-6, with D possibly matching TRBD1 (6 bases). From germline, CDR1 is SGHDN and CDR2 FVKESK. The CDR3 contains 16 residues. The V and J ends lost 1 base and 9 bases respectively, with 16 bases between them. This CDR3 is CASSQVPPGESSPLHF. CDR3 nucleotide sequence: TGTGCCAGCAGCCAAGTCCCCCCAGGGGAGTCTTCACCCCTCCACTTT.

The genes are TRBV28 and TRBJ2-5; 9 positions match TRBD2. The V and J ends lost 5 bases and 2 bases, in that order; junction bases with no gene match: 6. The germline V gene encodes CDR1 MDHEN and CDR2 SYDVKM. The length of the CDR3 is 15 residues. As DNA, the CDR3 is TGTGCCAGCAGTGGGCTAGCGGGATCACAAGAGACCCAGTACTTC. Its translation is CASSGLAGSQETQYF. The full variable domain, in which reference TRBV28 and TRBJ2-5 provide the parts outside the CDR3, is DVKVTQSSRYLVKRTGEKVFLECVQDMDHENMFWYRQDPGLGLRLIYFSYDVKMKEKGDIPEGYSVSREKKERFSLILESASTNQTSMYLCASSGLAGSQETQYFGPGTRLLVL.

This clone was observed a handful of times. The chain links TRBV4-3 to TRBJ1-5; unclear D gene. The germline V gene encodes CDR1 LGHNA and CDR2 YSLEER. V lost 0 bases and J lost 3, with 24 bases in between. The CDR3 has 20 amino acids. This chain's CDR3 is CASSQDTYYVRARYNQPQHF. In DNA, the CDR3 is TGCGCCAGCAGCCAAGATACATATTATGTGAGGGCCAGGTACAATCAGCCCCAGCATTTT.

The chain employs TRBV4-1 and TRBJ2-3; D is unresolved. Per germline, CDR1 MGHRA and CDR2 YSYEKL. The CDR3 sequence is 15 residues long. Trimming shortened V by 1 base and J by 1 base, and 9 bases separated the two germline ends. DNA for the CDR3: TGCGCCAGCAGCCAAGTCGAGACTGGCACAGATACGCAGTATTTT. It is translated as CASSQVETGTDTQYF.

The chain employs TRBV7-8 and TRBJ2-7; 9 bases match TRBD2. Germline loops: CDR1 SGHVS, CDR2 FQNEAQ. With V trimmed by 1 base and J by 0 bases, 1 base remained unmatched. The CDR3 consists of 15 residues. CDR3 amino acids: CASSLGTSASYEQYF. CDR3 DNA: TGTGCCAGCAGCTTAGGGACTAGCGCCTCCTACGAGCAGTACTTC.